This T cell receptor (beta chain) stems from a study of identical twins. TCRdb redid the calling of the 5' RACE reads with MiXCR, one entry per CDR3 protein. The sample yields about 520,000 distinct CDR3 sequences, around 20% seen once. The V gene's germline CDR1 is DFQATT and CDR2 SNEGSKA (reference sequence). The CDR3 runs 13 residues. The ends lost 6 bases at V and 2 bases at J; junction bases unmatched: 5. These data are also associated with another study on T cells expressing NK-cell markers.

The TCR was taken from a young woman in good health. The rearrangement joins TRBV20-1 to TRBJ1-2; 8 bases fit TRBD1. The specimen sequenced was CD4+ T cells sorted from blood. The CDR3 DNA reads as TGCAGTGCCCCGGGACAGGCCAACTATGGCTACACCTTC. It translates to CSAPGQANYGYTF.